This T cell receptor (beta chain) was sequenced for a study of siplizumab effects on memory and regulatory T cells. Concerning this clone: Its antigen is unknown.

The table came from immunoSEQ multiplex PCR; TCRdb's copy has only in-frame clones and leaves some out. Altogether under 150,000 clones are present, roughly 94% being singletons, with the ten largest covering approximately 1.8%. Study-level findings and limits: Alloreactive sequences tracing back to unstimulated CD4+ memory cells were significantly reduced by siplizumab. The naive T cell population seemed more diverse than memory cells and seemed a major contributor to the alloresponse. Just a small share of alloreactive clones was traced back to unstimulated subsets.

Trimming took 2 bases from V and 7 from J, leaving 15 bases between them. This CDR3 is 14 amino acids long. Germline CDR1 is MNHNS and CDR2 is SASEGT. This chain joins TRBV6-1 and TRBJ2-7; D is perhaps TRBD1 or TRBD2 (5 bases each). Sequencing used non-Treg CD4+ T cells sorted from blood. The receptor's source is a human donor in good health. CDR3 sequence: CASSELEGFREQYF. The CDR3 DNA reads as TGTGCCAGCAGTGAATTAGAGGGGTTCCGGGAGCAGTACTTC.